A single sample is the source of the 9 T cell receptor beta chains below, sequenced in a study of technical replicates of blood from several donors. Repertoires were generated with immunoSEQ multiplex PCR, while TCRdb's copy carries only in-frame clones and drops some. The sample holds around 100,000 clones, nearly 96% seen once. Sequencing was performed on T cells isolated from PBMCs. These receptors were collected from a human donor in good health.

This rearrangement joins TRBV7-9 to TRBJ2-3; D ambiguous. The germline V gene encodes CDR1 SEHNR and CDR2 FQNEAQ (reference sequence). Trimming stripped 5 bases from V and 1 base from J, with 13 bases between. There are 15 residues in the CDR3. CDR3 amino acids: CASSAYRRGTDTQYF. As DNA, the CDR3 is TGTGCCAGCAGCGCCTACCGAAGAGGCACAGATACGCAGTATTTT.

The chain links TRBV5-1 to TRBJ2-5, with a possible D match to TRBD1 (6 bases). V was pared by 3 bases and J by 11 bases, with 17 bases between. The length of the CDR3 is 13 residues. CDR1 is SGHRS, CDR2 YFSETQ, per germline. CDR3 amino acids: CASSSGQSQEQYF. The CDR3 coding sequence is TGCGCCAGCAGCTCCGGACAGAGCCAAGAGCAGTACTTC. The complete variable domain, with remaining parts taken from reference TRBV5-1 and TRBJ2-5, reads KAGVTQTPRYLIKTRGQQVTLSCSPISGHRSVSWYQQTPGQGLQFLFEYFSETQRNKGNFPGRFSGRQFSNSRSEMNVSTLELGDSALYLCASSSGQSQEQYFGPGTRLLVL.

The chain has TRBV29-1 and TRBJ2-3, with a possible D match to TRBD2 (5 bases). Germline V gives CDR1 SQVTM, CDR2 ANQGSEA. Trimming shortened V by 4 bases and J by 5 bases, and 22 bases separated the two germline ends. The CDR3 runs to 16 residues. CDR3 sequence: CSVVMSGARIGDTQYF. CDR3 DNA sequence: TGCAGCGTTGTTATGAGCGGAGCCCGTATAGGAGATACGCAGTATTTT.

The chain uses TRBV4-1 and TRBJ1-5; weak D call: TRBD1 (5 bases). The V and J ends lost 2 bases and 5 bases respectively, with 10 bases between them. Germline lookup yields CDR1 MGHRA and CDR2 YSYEKL. The CDR3 extends over 14 amino acids. The chain's CDR3 is CASSQQGWDQPQHF. The CDR3, as DNA: TGCGCCAGCAGCCAACAGGGTTGGGATCAGCCCCAGCATTTT.

The chain has TRBV29-1 and TRBJ2-7; 8 bases fit TRBD2. V lost 6 bases, J lost 4 bases, and 8 bases stayed unmatched. The CDR3 length is 13 residues. Germline values: CDR1 SQVTM, CDR2 ANQGSEA. The CDR3 coding sequence is TGCAGCGTGGGGGGGCTAGCGGGTTACGAGCAGTACTTC. It specifies CSVGGLAGYEQYF.

The V call is TRBV27, the J call TRBJ2-2; TRBD1 matches at 10 bases. Per germline, CDR1 MNHEY and CDR2 SMNVEV (reference sequence). This CDR3 has 16 residues. Germline trimming cut 6 bases from V and 3 bases from J; bases unmatched to any gene: 7. The CDR3 region is CASRDTDRGDTGELFF. The DNA of the CDR3 is TGTGCCAGCAGAGACACGGACAGGGGGGACACCGGGGAGCTGTTTTTT.

The J gene is TRBJ1-5, the V gene TRBV6-5; 9 nucleotides line up with TRBD1. Per germline, CDR1 MNHEY and CDR2 SVGAGI. The CDR3 runs 14 residues. The J segment lost 4 bases and the V segment lost 5 bases, leaving 3 bases of the junction unmatched. The DNA for the CDR3 is TGTGCCAGCAGTGCCGGGACAGGGAATCAGCCCCAGCATTTT. This codes for CASSAGTGNQPQHF.

This clone was found once. The rearrangement links TRBV19 to TRBJ1-4, with no clear D. This CDR3 is 12 amino acids long. CDR1 is LNHDA and CDR2 is SQIVND in the germline V gene (reference sequence). V gave up 7 bases and J gave up 7 bases, with 10 bases separating them. The CDR3 is CASTHGSEKLFF. CDR3 DNA sequence: TGTGCCAGTACCCACGGGTCTGAAAAACTGTTTTTT.

In DNA form, the CDR3 reads TGTGCCAGCGTGGGGGGAGAGACCCAGTACTTC. The encoded protein is CASVGGETQYF. The chain has TRBV2 and TRBJ2-5, with a tentative D call TRBD2 (6 bases). CDR3 length: 11 residues. Germline loops: CDR1 SNHLY, CDR2 FYNNEI. Trimming cost V 8 bases and J 4 bases, with 8 bases left between them.